The next 10 T cell receptor beta chains were all read from a single sample in a study of OX40 agonist ivuxolimab in advanced cancers. Assay: immunoSEQ multiplex PCR; the TCRdb copy retains only in-frame clones and omits some. The sample lists 55,000 to 70,000 clones, approximately 90% occurring once. The material sequenced was CD4+ or CD8+ T cells sorted from blood, taken in a trial of the OX40 agonist ivuxolimab. The receptors were gathered from an adult with an advanced solid tumor such as melanoma, head and neck, liver or kidney cancer.

The chain has TRBV27 and TRBJ1-1, with 10 bases fitting TRBD1. The CDR3 totals 16 residues. V shed 3 bases, J shed 1 base, and the junction held 5 bases outside the gene matches. Germline V lookup: CDR1 MNHEY, CDR2 SMNVEV (reference sequence). The CDR3 spells CASSFWTGGGNTEAFF. In DNA form, the CDR3 reads TGTGCCAGCAGTTTCTGGACAGGGGGGGGGAACACTGAAGCTTTCTTT.

This sequence joins TRBV19 and TRBJ1-5; D is perhaps TRBD1 (6 bases). This CDR3 comprises 15 residues. The V end lost 1 base, the J end lost 0 bases, and 7 bases lay between the germline ends. CDR1 LNHDA and CDR2 SQIVND come from the germline V gene (reference sequence). Here the CDR3 DNA reads TGTGCCAGTAGTATAGGGGGGCCTAGCAATCAGCCCCAGCATTTT. Protein: CASSIGGPSNQPQHF.

The chain joins TRBV9 to TRBJ2-3; tentative D call: TRBD2 (6 bases). The CDR3 is 16 residues long. V lost 2 bases and J lost 2, with 15 bases in between. CDR1 and CDR2 from the germline V gene are SGDLS and YYNGEE. As DNA, the CDR3 is TGTGCCAGCAGCGTGCGGGTGGGAGGAGACACAGATACGCAGTATTTT. It translates to CASSVRVGGDTDTQYF.

V usage is TRBV2 and J usage is TRBJ2-7; tentative D call: TRBD1 (8 bases). Trimming took off 8 bases at V and 1 base at J, with 15 bases between the two ends. From germline, CDR1 is SNHLY and CDR2 FYNNEI. The CDR3 runs 14 residues. The CDR3: CASRTGGESYEQYF. CDR3 bases: TGTGCCAGCCGTACAGGGGGGGAATCCTACGAGCAGTACTTC.

This chain uses TRBV27 with TRBJ1-4; perhaps TRBD1 as D (6 bases). The CDR3 is 15 amino acids. CDR1 is MNHEY and CDR2 is SMNVEV in the germline V gene (reference sequence). V dropped 3 bases and J dropped 6 bases, with 14 bases sitting between them. The CDR3 loop is CASSLRGSVYEKLFF. The CDR3 coding sequence is TGTGCCAGCAGTTTGAGGGGGAGCGTTTATGAAAAACTGTTTTTT.

This chain uses TRBV7-2 with TRBJ2-1; D is tentatively TRBD1 or TRBD2 (5 bases each). The V end was cut by 3 bases, the J end by 13 bases, with 16 bases between. CDR3 length equals 13 residues. Germline loops: CDR1 SGHTA, CDR2 FQGNSA. CDR3 loop: CASSFRRGVGQFF. In DNA, the CDR3 is TGTGCCAGCAGCTTTCGGCGAGGGGTTGGACAGTTCTTC.

The chain uses TRBV19 and TRBJ1-2; D is ambiguous. Germline V CDR1 and CDR2: LNHDA, SQIVND (reference sequence). There are 12 residues in the CDR3. V lost 5 bases to trimming and J lost 4 bases, with 8 bases between them. The CDR3: CASSPRLYGYTF. The DNA for the CDR3 is TGTGCCAGTAGTCCCCGCCTCTATGGCTACACCTTC.

The V gene is TRBV6-5, the J gene TRBJ1-2; D possibly corresponds to TRBD1 (5 bases). Germline V gives CDR1 MNHEY, CDR2 SVGAGI. The CDR3 runs to 14 residues. V dropped 2 bases and J dropped 4 bases, with 11 bases sitting between them. The DNA for the CDR3 is TGTGCCAGCAGTTACATGGGGCAAGGCTATGGCTACACCTTC. This translates into CASSYMGQGYGYTF.

This clone showed up just a few times. The rearrangement uses TRBV5-6 and TRBJ2-5; 7 nucleotides line up with TRBD1. The CDR3 has 16 amino acids. Germline CDR1 and CDR2: SGHDT and YYEEEE. With 1 base clipped from V and 3 bases from J, the junction kept 9 bases outside the gene matches. The CDR3 protein is CASSLRGRAREETQYF. The CDR3 DNA sequence: TGTGCCAGCAGCTTGAGGGGGCGGGCCCGGGAAGAGACCCAGTACTTC.

V and J are TRBV21-1 and TRBJ1-4. TRBV21-1 is a listed pseudogene. The CDR3 has 15 residues. The DNA of the CDR3 is TGTGCCAGCAGCAAAGTGTGCGGTAGGGATGAAAAACTGTTTTTT. Its translation is CASSKVCGRDEKLFF.